The rows below give T cell receptor beta chains drawn from one sample of a study of cytomegalovirus exposure and HLA in healthy donors. Using immunoSEQ multiplex PCR, the repertoire was profiled, and TCRdb retains in-frame clones only, with some absent. The data show under 400,000 clones, around 86% seen once. The material sequenced was PBMCs. These receptors were obtained from a woman younger than 30 in good health and CMV-seronegative. The CDR3 runs from the conserved cysteine through the conserved F or W. D genes are given only for firm matches. Part of the rows lack a size; the others show once, few, many or a class for expanded clones.

>TRBD1|NA|TRBV6-1|14|TRBJ1-3
TGTGCCAGCAGTCTGGACAGGGGGCAGAACACCATATATTTT
CASSLDRGQNTIYF
>NA|NA|TRBV30|14|TRBJ2-7
TGTGCCTGGAGAACTACGGTACTCTCCTACGAGCAGTACTTC
CAWRTTVLSYEQYF
>TRBD1|NA|TRBV10-2|14|TRBJ2-2
TGCGCCAGCGTCGGGACAGGGAACACCGGGGAGCTGTTTTTT
CASVGTGNTGELFF
>NA|NA|TRBV27|14|TRBJ2-3
TGTGCCAGCAGTTTATCGCTAGCAGCAGATACGCAGTATTTT
CASSLSLAADTQYF
>NA|NA|TRBV9|11|TRBJ1-5
TGTGCCAGCAAAGGGGTTCGGCCCCAGCATTTT
CASKGVRPQHF
>NA|NA|TRBV28|17|TRBJ1-3
TGTGCCAGCACCCTCGCTGACAGGCCGAGCTCTGGAAACACCATATATTTT
CASTLADRPSSGNTIYF
>TRBD1|NA|TRBV4-2|18|TRBJ2-3
TGTGCCAGCAGCCAAGAGCCCAGGGTAGGGGGCTACGCAGATACGCAGTATTTT
CASSQEPRVGGYADTQYF
>TRBD1|NA|TRBV7-6|17|TRBJ2-7
TGTGCCAGCAGCTCATCCACAACAGGGGCGACCACCTACGAGCAGTACTTC
CASSSSTTGATTYEQYF
>NA|NA|TRBV6-1|11|TRBJ1-5
TGTGCCAGCGGTTTGGGGGGACCCCAGCATTTT
CASGLGGPQHF
>TRBD2|NA|TRBV25-1|18|TRBJ2-7
TGTGCCAGCAGCCCACTCGGACAGGCGGGAGGGATTTCCTACGAGCAGTACTTC
CASSPLGQAGGISYEQYF
>TRBD2|once|TRBV29-1|10|TRBJ2-3
TGCAGCGCCCAGTGGGGACTAGAGTATTTT
CSAQWGLEYF
>NA|NA|TRBV19|17|TRBJ1-5
TGTGCCAGTAGTATAGCGGAGGGTGCAGCCCGGGCTCAGCCCCAGCATTTT
CASSIAEGAARAQPQHF
>NA|NA|TRBV18|14|TRBJ2-7
TGTGCCAGCTCACCAAGGACGGAGGCGAACGAGCAGTACTTC
CASSPRTEANEQYF
>TRBD2|NA|TRBV27|15|TRBJ2-5
TGTGCCAGCAGTCCTCCGGCGGGGGGGCTAGAGACCCAGTACTTC
CASSPPAGGLETQYF
>TRBD1|once|TRBV5-4|15|TRBJ2-7
TGTGCCAGCAGCCGCAACAGGGGGACCTCCTACGAGCAGTACTTC
CASSRNRGTSYEQYF
>NA|once|TRBV30|15|TRBJ2-3
TGTGCCTGGAGTGTTTCGTTCGGCATGGGCACGGCGCAGTATTTT
CAWSVSFGMGTAQYF
>NA|NA|TRBV7-3|16|TRBJ2-1
TGTGCCAGCAGCCCCCTCGCCTCCCGAGCCCACAATGAGCAGTTCTTC
CASSPLASRAHNEQFF
>NA|NA|TRBV27|13|TRBJ2-7
TGTGCCAGCAGTTCGTACAGGGAGCACGAGCAGTACTTC
CASSSYREHEQYF
>NA|NA|TRBV28|12|TRBJ2-1
TGTGCCAGCAGCCCCGGGTACAATGAGCAGTTCTTC
CASSPGYNEQFF
>TRBD1|NA|TRBV5-1|14|TRBJ1-4
TGCGCCAGCAGCGGGACAGGCTTTAATGAAAAACTGTTTTTT
CASSGTGFNEKLFF
>NA|NA|TRBV2|11|TRBJ1-1
TGTGCCAGCAGTTTTGAGGTTGAAGCTTTCTTT
CASSFEVEAFF
>NA|few|TRBV6-5|14|TRBJ1-2
TGTGCCAGCAGTTACTCGATTCGGGGCTATGGCTACACCTTC
CASSYSIRGYGYTF
>NA|NA|TRBV4-1|13|TRBJ2-3
TGCGCCAGCAGCCAAGGTCCAGCAGATACGCAGTATTTT
CASSQGPADTQYF
>TRBD2|NA|TRBV13|16|TRBJ2-5
TGTGCCAGCAGCTTAGGCCTTGCGGGGGGGCAAGAGACCCAGTACTTC
CASSLGLAGGQETQYF
>NA|NA|TRBV2|15|TRBJ2-1
TGTGCCAGCAGCCCCCAGCGGGTTAACTACAATGAGCAGTTCTTC
CASSPQRVNYNEQFF
>TRBD1|NA|TRBV28|14|TRBJ1-1
TGTGCCAGCGGCTTGGAGGGGGCTGAGACTGAAGCTTTCTTT
CASGLEGAETEAFF
>NA|NA|TRBV23-1|16|TRBJ1-6
TGCGCCAGCAGTCAATCGGCCAGGCCAAGGCATTCACCCCTCCACTTT
CASSQSARPRHSPLHF
>TRBD1|once|TRBV14|16|TRBJ2-7
TGTGCCAGCAGCCAAGATAAGGGACAGGGTAGCTACGAGCAGTACTTC
CASSQDKGQGSYEQYF